The entry below gives a single T cell receptor beta chain sequence along with its context. Its antigen is not known. The data stem from a study of CD8 T cells in ankylosing spondylitis. The study's findings and limits: Reports say disease-linked clones showed up significantly more in matched ankylosing spondylitis synovial fluid. A TCR beta motif of 8 or 9 highly homologous variants appeared characteristic of ankylosing spondylitis blood.

Via MiXCR, TCRdb re-called the 5' RACE reads, giving one row per CDR3 protein. Here the sample spans more than 110,000 distinct CDR3 sequences, more than 7% being singletons. Germline-derived CDR1 and CDR2 are SEHNR and FQNEAQ (reference sequence). Between the trimmed V and J ends, which lost 3 bases and 12 bases, there was a span of 3 bases. The CDR3 runs to 9 residues. Specimen: synovial fluid, either unsorted or a sorted T cell fraction (not recorded which). The chain combines TRBV7-9 with TRBJ2-1; no clear D. The clonotype originates from a male donor with ankylosing spondylitis. The CDR3 DNA sequence: TGTGCCAGCAGCTTCATGCAGTTCTTC. Residues: CASSFMQFF.